The source of this T cell receptor beta chain is a study of blood T cell repertoires in COVID-19. Study-level background: There were acute and convalescent COVID-19 samples, and they came from the United States, Italy and Spain. T cells, B-cell-depleted T cells, or PBMCs provided the cDNA or gDNA that served as material.

As originally analysed: Reference gene primer amplification yielded estimated nucleated cell counts. Sequencing used immunoSEQ multiplex PCR; TCRdb keeps in-frame clones, though not all of them. Clone size and the V and J calls come from that table; the DNA yielded D and trimming. There are tens of thousands of clones in the sample; more than 90% occur only once, and 13% lies in the top ten. In its sample, this clone was seen a few times. Source material: peripheral blood. The source is a human donor with active COVID-19. The donor label of this sample is uncertain.

The CDR3 region has the DNA TGTGCCACCAGCAGACAACAGGGGACGGGTGGCTACACCTTC. Translating gives CATSRQQGTGGYTF. The rearrangement links TRBV15 to TRBJ1-2, with TRBD1 identical over 7 bases. CDR3 length: 14 amino acids. CDR1 and CDR2 from the germline V gene are LNHNV and YYDKDF (reference sequence). V shed 2 bases and J 7 bases; nucleotides not matched to a gene: 7.